The 19 T cell receptor beta chains below all came from one sample that was sequenced in a study of neurological immune-mediated disorders. TCRdb re-derived calls from the 5' RACE reads in MiXCR, one entry per CDR3 protein. The table includes about 120,000 distinct CDR3 sequences, roughly 3.2% detected once. Sequencing was done on a sample of PBMCs. These receptors came from a woman under 40 with multiple sclerosis.

This clonotype has a count of ten or more. V and J are TRBV20-1 and TRBJ2-3; D assignment may be TRBD1 or TRBD2 (5 bases each). Germline V gives CDR1 DFQATT, CDR2 SNEGSKA (reference sequence). V was cut by 0 bases and J by 4 bases, with 11 bases left in between. The CDR3 contains 14 residues. This CDR3 reads CSAREGPRADTQYF. The CDR3 DNA reads TGCAGTGCTAGAGAGGGACCGAGGGCAGATACGCAGTATTTT.

This clonotype was picked up a small number of times. The chain links TRBV2 to TRBJ1-1; a weak D match, TRBD1 (5 bases). CDR1 and CDR2 (germline): SNHLY, FYNNEI. The CDR3 is 13 residues long. Trimming shortened V by 5 bases and J by 6 bases, and 13 bases separated the two germline ends. Here the CDR3 reads CASSPDREAEAFF. DNA of the CDR3: TGTGCCAGCAGTCCCGACAGAGAAGCTGAAGCTTTCTTT.

On this clonotype: A much more abundant neighbour one base away suggests this may be a read error. The chain joins TRBV7-9 to TRBJ2-3, with 13 bases identical to TRBD2. CDR3 length: 15 amino acids. Germline CDR1 reads SEHNR; CDR2 reads FQNEAQ (reference sequence). The V segment lost 5 bases and the J segment 5 bases; nucleotides outside the gene matches: 4. The chain's CDR3 is CASSHTSGGEDTQYF. The CDR3 nucleotides are TGTGCCAGCAGCCACACTAGCGGGGGGGAAGATACGCAGTATTTT.

With regard to this clonotype: A much more abundant neighbour one base away suggests this may be a read error. The chain joins TRBV6-1 to TRBJ1-4; D unresolved. Germline V lookup: CDR1 MNHNS, CDR2 SASEGT. The CDR3 contains 16 residues. The V end was cut by 3 bases, the J end by 8 bases, with 19 bases between. As DNA, the CDR3 is TGTGCCAGCAGTGAGGACCCCTTTGGCGTATCAGAAAAACTGTTTTTT. As protein: CASSEDPFGVSEKLFF.

This clonotype was seen at least ten times. This sequence joins TRBV3-1 and TRBJ2-3, with 9 bases matching TRBD2. CDR3 size: 16 residues. Germline lookup yields CDR1 LGHDT and CDR2 YNNKEL (reference sequence). The ends lost 3 bases at V and 5 bases at J; junction bases unmatched: 9. CDR3: CASSQPVAGDIDTQYF. The CDR3 DNA reads as TGTGCCAGCAGCCAGCCAGTAGCGGGAGATATAGATACGCAGTATTTT.

This clonotype was observed at least ten times. The chain recombines TRBV10-3 with TRBJ2-3; 9 nucleotides match TRBD2. V gave up 6 bases and J gave up 0 bases; unmatched junction bases: 4. Germline V gene lookup returns CDR1 ENHRY and CDR2 SYGVKD. The CDR3 loop spans 15 amino acids. The CDR3 DNA reads as TGTGCCATCAGGAAGACTAGCGGAAGCACAGATACGCAGTATTTT. It codes for CAIRKTSGSTDTQYF.

On this clonotype: A much larger clone differs by one base, so this may be a read error. The CDR3 nucleotides are TGCAGTGCCCTAAGGGGTAACTCCTACAATGAGCAGTTCTTC. It yields the protein CSALRGNSYNEQFF. The chain is built from TRBV20-1 and TRBJ2-1, with TRBD1 as a possible D gene (5 bases). The CDR3 loop spans 14 amino acids. Germline CDR1 is DFQATT and CDR2 is SNEGSKA (reference sequence). The V end was cut by 6 bases, the J end by 0 bases, with 12 bases between.

This clonotype was counted ten times or more. The V call is TRBV10-3, the J call TRBJ2-1; D possibly corresponds to TRBD2 (6 bases). The CDR3 runs to 14 residues. Deletions cut 4 bases from V and 5 bases from J, with 12 bases between. Per germline, CDR1 ENHRY and CDR2 SYGVKD. The CDR3 nucleotides are TGTGCCATCAGTGGAGGGACTGGAAACAATGAGCAGTTCTTC. Translating it yields CAISGGTGNNEQFF.

This clonotype was detected ten times or more. The gene calls are TRBV7-2 and TRBJ1-4; TRBD1 agrees at 8 bases. V lost 5 bases and J lost 9; bases outside the gene matches: 8. CDR1 is SGHTA, CDR2 FQGNSA, per germline. The CDR3 sequence is 14 residues long. Written as DNA, the CDR3 is TGTGCCAGCAGCCCCGGACAGGGTGGTCAAAAACTGTTTTTT. Its protein is CASSPGQGGQKLFF. The whole variable domain, filled in from reference TRBV7-2 and TRBJ1-4, reads GAGVSQSPSNKVTEKGKDVELRCDPISGHTALYWYRQSLGQGLEFLIYFQGNSAPDKSGLPSDRFSAERTGGSVSTLTIQRTQQEDSAVYLCASSPGQGGQKLFFGSGTQLSVL.

This clonotype was observed many times. This chain joins TRBV7-2 and TRBJ1-5; D gene ambiguous. From germline, CDR1 is SGHTA and CDR2 FQGNSA. Trimming pared 2 bases from V and 2 bases from J, leaving 7 bases between. The CDR3 sequence is 14 residues long. The CDR3 DNA follows: TGTGCCAGCAGCTTACTAGGGCGCAATCAGCCCCAGCATTTT. Amino acid sequence: CASSLLGRNQPQHF. Combining the CDR3 with reference TRBV7-2 and TRBJ1-5 gives the whole variable domain GAGVSQSPSNKVTEKGKDVELRCDPISGHTALYWYRQSLGQGLEFLIYFQGNSAPDKSGLPSDRFSAERTGGSVSTLTIQRTQQEDSAVYLCASSLLGRNQPQHFGDGTRLSIL.

In its sample, this clonotype was seen many times. The chain carries TRBV20-1 and TRBJ2-1; 10 nucleotides align to TRBD2. V shed 0 bases, J shed 3 bases, and the junction held 2 bases outside the gene matches. The CDR3 is 15 amino acids. Germline V gives CDR1 DFQATT, CDR2 SNEGSKA (reference sequence). The CDR3 nucleotides are TGCAGTGCTAGAGAGAGACTAGCGGGCTACAATGAGCAGTTCTTC. Residues: CSARERLAGYNEQFF.

CDR3 protein: CSAPVQGGDNYGYTF. The CDR3 DNA follows: TGCAGTGCTCCGGTACAGGGGGGCGATAACTATGGCTACACCTTC. The chain couples TRBV20-1 to TRBJ1-2, with 8 bases fitting TRBD1. Germline V gene data show CDR1 as DFQATT and CDR2 as SNEGSKA (reference sequence). The CDR3 runs 15 residues. V shed 5 bases and J 1 base; nucleotides not matched to a gene: 9.

This clonotype was seen at least ten times. The J gene is TRBJ2-1, the V gene TRBV12-3 or TRBV12-4; the match to TRBD2 covers 12 bases. This CDR3 is 17 amino acids long. V was clipped by 9 bases and J by 6 bases; unmatched bases: 15. The CDR3 sequence is CASRSGEASGRANEQFF. Here the CDR3 DNA reads TGTGCCAGTCGTTCTGGTGAAGCTAGCGGGAGGGCCAATGAGCAGTTCTTC.

This clonotype has a count of ten or more. The chain carries TRBV5-1 and TRBJ1-1; D unclear. CDR3 size: 14 residues. V shed 4 bases and J shed 6 bases, with 16 bases lying between them. Germline V gene lookup returns CDR1 SGHRS and CDR2 YFSETQ. CDR3: CASSPGDQVAEAFF. The CDR3 DNA follows: TGCGCCAGCAGCCCCGGGGATCAGGTTGCTGAAGCTTTCTTT.

Many counts were recorded for this clonotype. The chain couples TRBV12-3 or TRBV12-4 to TRBJ2-1; no clear D gene. CDR3 length: 10 residues. V was cut by 3 bases and J by 6 bases, with 0 bases left in between. CDR3 bases: TGTGCCAGCAGTTTCAATGAGCAGTTCTTC. It yields the protein CASSFNEQFF.

This clonotype has at least ten counts. The chain has TRBV9 and TRBJ2-2, with D tentatively TRBD2 (6 bases). Germline loops: CDR1 SGDLS, CDR2 YYNGEE. The CDR3 is 15 amino acids. Trimming pared 4 bases from V and 5 bases from J, leaving 15 bases between. The chain's CDR3 is CASSRGRQRTGELFF. The CDR3 DNA follows: TGTGCCAGCAGCCGGGGGAGGCAGAGGACCGGGGAGCTGTTTTTT. The variable domain in full, with the rest retrieved from reference TRBV9 and TRBJ2-2, is DSGVTQTPKHLITATGQRVTLRCSPRSGDLSVYWYQQSLDQGLQFLIQYYNGEERAKGNILERFSAQQFPDLHSELNLSSLELGDSALYFCASSRGRQRTGELFFGEGSRLTVL.

In this sample, this clonotype turned up many times. This chain uses TRBV20-1 with TRBJ1-5; D is uncertain. Trimming cost V 5 bases and J 2 bases, with 10 bases left between them. The CDR3 runs 13 residues. Germline CDR1 reads DFQATT; CDR2 reads SNEGSKA (reference sequence). The CDR3 DNA reads as TGCAGTGCTGGGGAGGGCCGCAATCAGCCCCAGCATTTT. Translating gives CSAGEGRNQPQHF.

Ten or more counts support this clonotype. V and J are TRBV12-3 or TRBV12-4 and TRBJ1-2; 7 bases are a match to TRBD1. Losses at the gene ends were 5 bases for V and 8 bases for J; bases not matched to a gene: 8. The length of the CDR3 is 13 residues. CDR3 DNA: TGTGCCAGCAGTCTCCGGACAGGAGGAGGCTACACCTTC. Translated: CASSLRTGGGYTF.

Written as DNA, the CDR3 is TGTGCCAGCAGTTACCGAGGCGAGCAGTACTTC. Translation: CASSYRGEQYF. The chain joins TRBV6-2 or TRBV6-3 to TRBJ2-7; D is uncertain. Trimming removed 2 bases from V and 6 bases from J, with 5 bases in between. This CDR3 contains 11 residues. Germline values: CDR1 MNHEY, CDR2 SVGEGT.